This passage covers 23 T cell receptor beta chains from one sample sequenced in a study of T cell responses to AZD1222 COVID-19 vaccine. Sequencing was performed with immunoSEQ multiplex PCR; in TCRdb, only in-frame clones are kept and a portion is missing. The sample has some 100,000 clones; around 89% are singletons. The sequencing here drew on peripheral blood, taken 28 days after the second AZD1222 dose. The receptors were sampled from an adult who received the AZD1222 COVID-19 vaccine.

The chain recombines TRBV2 with TRBJ2-2, with TRBD2 as a possible D gene (7 bases). Germline CDR1 is SNHLY and CDR2 is FYNNEI. Trimming removed 5 bases at V and 4 bases at J, with 17 bases between. The CDR3 has 16 residues. CDR3 DNA: TGTGCCAGCAGTCCCCGGGAAAGGGGGGGCACCGGGGAGCTGTTTTTT. Its protein is CASSPRERGGTGELFF.

The count of this clone is one. The rearrangement uses TRBV4-2 and TRBJ2-1; weak D call: TRBD2 (6 bases). Germline values: CDR1 LGHNA, CDR2 YNFKEQ. Trimming stripped 5 bases from V and 2 bases from J, with 13 bases between. This CDR3 has 15 residues. The CDR3 spells CASSTSEGTYNEQFF. In DNA, the CDR3 is TGTGCCAGCAGCACGTCGGAGGGAACCTACAATGAGCAGTTCTTC.

The genes are TRBV10-3 and TRBJ1-3, with D perhaps matching TRBD1 (6 bases). CDR1 and CDR2 (germline): ENHRY, SYGVKD. Trimming removed 6 bases at V and 0 bases at J, with 21 bases between. The CDR3 length is 18 residues. The CDR3 nucleotides are TGTGCCATCAGGGGGCCCTTGGACAGCAAAAACTCTGGAAACACCATATATTTT. Its translation is CAIRGPLDSKNSGNTIYF.

The chain combines TRBV11-2 with TRBJ2-2; D remains ambiguous. V was trimmed by 4 bases and J by 5 bases, leaving 11 bases between them. Germline CDR1 SGHAT, CDR2 FQNNGV. This CDR3 region has 14 residues. This chain's CDR3 is CASSSPGWTGELFF. Written as DNA, the CDR3 is TGTGCCAGCAGCTCCCCAGGATGGACCGGGGAGCTGTTTTTT.

J is TRBJ2-7 and V is TRBV6-5; D gene unclear. V lost 6 bases and J 7 bases, leaving 13 bases between the germline ends. Germline CDR1 MNHEY, CDR2 SVGAGI. The CDR3 spans 12 residues. The CDR3 nucleotides are TGTGCCAGCAGAGACGAACCGGGTGAGCAGTACTTC. Residues: CASRDEPGEQYF.

This clone turned up a few times. The rearrangement links TRBV2 to TRBJ2-7; D unclear. Germline lookup yields CDR1 SNHLY and CDR2 FYNNEI. This CDR3 has 11 amino acids. V was pared by 3 bases and J by 6 bases, with 6 bases between. CDR3 nucleotides: TGTGCCAGCAGTGATACGGGCGAGCAGTACTTC. It specifies CASSDTGEQYF.

In its sample, this clone was seen a few times. The chain recombines TRBV5-1 with TRBJ2-7, with no clear D. V lost 0 bases and J lost 0, with 13 bases in between. In germline, CDR1 is SGHRS, CDR2 YFSETQ. CDR3 size: 16 residues. CDR3 coding DNA: TGCGCCAGCAGCTTGGACGGTAGTCCCTACTCCTACGAGCAGTACTTC. It specifies CASSLDGSPYSYEQYF.

J is TRBJ1-5 and V is TRBV27, with D perhaps matching TRBD1 (6 bases). Germline values: CDR1 MNHEY, CDR2 SMNVEV (reference sequence). CDR3 length: 16 residues. The V gene lost 9 bases and the J gene lost 5 bases, with 23 bases spanning the gap. The chain's CDR3 is CASSRGGRPRDQPQHF. The DNA of the CDR3 is TGTGCCAGTTCCCGGGGGGGGCGCCCCAGGGATCAGCCCCAGCATTTT.

The CDR3 DNA is TGTGCCAGCAGCCGGGGACAGGGCTACGAGCAGTACTTC. Translating it yields CASSRGQGYEQYF. The rearrangement joins TRBV11-3 to TRBJ2-7; 9 bases are a match to TRBD1. The length of the CDR3 is 13 residues. Germline trimming cut 5 bases from V and 3 bases from J; bases unmatched to any gene: 2. Germline-derived CDR1 and CDR2 are SGHNT and YENEEA.

The CDR3 DNA reads TGCGCCAGCAGCGGGACAAAGGCCCAAGATGAGCAGTTCTTC. Protein: CASSGTKAQDEQFF. V is TRBV5-1 and J is TRBJ2-1, with a weak D call TRBD1 (6 bases). This CDR3 has 14 residues. V lost 4 bases, J lost 8 bases, and 16 bases lay in between. Per the germline V gene, CDR1 is SGHRS and CDR2 is YFSETQ.

V and J are TRBV27 and TRBJ2-1; D is unclear. This CDR3 is built from 17 residues. In germline, CDR1 is MNHEY, CDR2 SMNVEV (reference sequence). The ends were cut back, 2 bases at V and 0 bases at J, with 14 bases in the middle. CDR3 region: CASSLGLLRSSYNEQFF. CDR3 nucleotides: TGTGCCAGCAGTTTAGGGCTACTGCGGAGCTCCTACAATGAGCAGTTCTTC.

This clone was recorded once. The gene calls are TRBV5-8 and TRBJ2-1; 7 bases align to TRBD1. Germline CDR1 is SGHTS and CDR2 is YDEGEE. The CDR3 has 17 amino acids. V lost 3 bases, J lost 4 bases, and 13 bases stayed unmatched. The CDR3 reads CASSSQLITTGYNEQFF. CDR3 in DNA: TGTGCCAGCAGCTCTCAACTAATCACGACAGGGTACAATGAGCAGTTCTTC. Full variable domain (remainder filled in from reference TRBV5-8 and TRBJ2-1): EAGVTQSPTHLIKTRGQQATLRCSPISGHTSVYWYQQALGLGLQFLLWYDEGEERNRGNFPPRFSGRQFPNYSSELNVNALELEDSALYLCASSSQLITTGYNEQFFGPGTRLTVL.

This chain uses TRBV4-3 with TRBJ2-1, with 9 bases aligning to TRBD2. V was pared by 0 bases and J by 4 bases, with 19 bases of the junction left unmatched. Germline CDR1 and CDR2: LGHNA and YSLEER. CDR3 size: 21 residues. CDR3 bases: TGCGCCAGCAGCCAAGATGGCCGTTTTGTAGCGGGAGCGCTGAGTTACAATGAGCAGTTCTTC. Translating gives CASSQDGRFVAGALSYNEQFF.

The gene calls are TRBV7-9 and TRBJ1-1; a weak D match, TRBD1 (5 bases). V was trimmed by 5 bases and J by 3 bases, leaving 16 bases between them. The CDR3 is made up of 15 amino acids. Germline assignment: CDR1 SEHNR and CDR2 FQNEAQ (reference sequence). The CDR3 nucleotides read TGTGCCAGCAGCGAAGGACAAGTTCGATACACTGAAGCTTTCTTT. This codes for CASSEGQVRYTEAFF.

V usage is TRBV2 and J usage is TRBJ1-2; D unresolved. V lost 3 bases, J lost 4 bases, and 9 bases lay in between. The CDR3 contains 13 residues. Germline V gene lookup returns CDR1 SNHLY and CDR2 FYNNEI. Here the CDR3 DNA reads TGTGCCAGCAGTGACAGTGACGGCTATGGCTACACCTTC. Its translation is CASSDSDGYGYTF.

The V gene is TRBV20-1, the J gene TRBJ2-7; 8 nucleotides match TRBD1. Trimming at V came to 3 bases and at J to 6 bases, leaving 10 bases not matched to a gene. Germline CDR1 and CDR2: DFQATT and SNEGSKA (reference sequence). CDR3 size: 14 residues. In DNA form, the CDR3 reads TGCAGTGCTAGTGACCGGGACAGGCGTTTCGAGCAGTACTTC. It codes for CSASDRDRRFEQYF.

The chain joins TRBV18 to TRBJ1-1; TRBD1 matches at 7 bases. This CDR3 comprises 14 residues. Germline V gene data show CDR1 as KGHSH and CDR2 as LQKENI. Losses at the gene ends were 6 bases for V and 1 base for J; bases not matched to a gene: 5. The CDR3 region has the DNA TGTGCCAGCTCCTCTGACAGGGAGAACACTGAAGCTTTCTTT. It encodes CASSSDRENTEAFF.

The chain combines TRBV7-2 with TRBJ2-5; 7 nucleotides align to TRBD2. V shed 1 base and J 3 bases; nucleotides not matched to a gene: 2. CDR3 length equals 14 residues. Germline assignment: CDR1 SGHTA and CDR2 FQGNSA. The CDR3, as DNA: TGTGCCAGCAGCTTAGTGGGACTAAAAGAGACCCAGTACTTC. This codes for CASSLVGLKETQYF.

V and J are TRBV27 and TRBJ1-2; no clear D. Germline CDR1 reads MNHEY; CDR2 reads SMNVEV (reference sequence). This CDR3 is 13 amino acids long. Trimming cost V 2 bases and J 7 bases, with 11 bases left between them. The CDR3 DNA follows: TGTGCCAGCAGTTTACGCGGGGTTGGTGGCTACACCTTC. Translating gives CASSLRGVGGYTF.

The rearrangement uses TRBV6-5 and TRBJ2-3; 10 bases align to TRBD2. CDR1 MNHEY and CDR2 SVGAGI come from the germline V gene. There are 15 residues in the CDR3. With 9 bases clipped from V and 4 bases from J, the junction kept 10 bases outside the gene matches. CDR3 coding DNA: TGTGCCAGTGAAGAGGGGCTAGCGGGGGCAGATACGCAGTATTTT. Protein product: CASEEGLAGADTQYF.

The V gene is TRBV5-1, the J gene TRBJ1-1; D remains unclear. This CDR3 has 14 amino acids. Trimming left V 4 bases short and J 3 bases short, with 13 bases between. The germline V gene encodes CDR1 SGHRS and CDR2 YFSETQ. The CDR3 DNA reads as TGCGCCAGCAGCCTGGATCGCGTCGACACTGAAGCTTTCTTT. Its protein product is CASSLDRVDTEAFF. Complete variable domain (other parts from reference TRBV5-1 and TRBJ1-1): KAGVTQTPRYLIKTRGQQVTLSCSPISGHRSVSWYQQTPGQGLQFLFEYFSETQRNKGNFPGRFSGRQFSNSRSEMNVSTLELGDSALYLCASSLDRVDTEAFFGQGTRLTVV.

The genes are TRBV5-1 and TRBJ2-7, with 9 bases that match TRBD2. Germline values: CDR1 SGHRS, CDR2 YFSETQ. V gave up 6 bases and J gave up 0 bases; unmatched junction bases: 7. The CDR3 is 15 amino acids. The CDR3 loop reads CASIPTSGSSYEQYF. The CDR3 nucleotides read TGCGCCAGCATCCCGACTAGCGGAAGCTCCTACGAGCAGTACTTC.

The rearrangement joins TRBV3-1 (or the pseudogene TRBV3-2) to TRBJ2-7; D is undetermined. CDR3 size: 13 residues. V was pared by 4 bases and J by 2 bases, with 9 bases between. CDR1 is LGHDT, CDR2 YNNKEL, per germline (reference sequence). CDR3 protein: CASSPSRTYEQYF. For the CDR3, the DNA is TGTGCCAGCAGCCCCTCGCGCACCTACGAGCAGTACTTC.